This T cell receptor beta chain was captured in a study of control samples from healthy donors and cancer patients. Sequencing was performed with immunoSEQ multiplex PCR; in TCRdb, only in-frame clones are kept and a portion is missing. This sample has about 63,000 clones; 65% to 90% occur once, and the top ten carry approximately 5%. The CDR3 has 15 residues. V and J are TRBV12-2 and TRBJ1-5. TRBV12-2 is a listed pseudogene. Sequences were obtained from blood. This receptor was taken from a man aged 40-50 years in good health. The CDR3 spells CASRFKVGDNQPQHF. CDR3 DNA: TGTGCAAGTCGCTTTAAGGTGGGGGACAATCAGCCCCAGCATTTT.